The 23 T cell receptor beta chains in this list originate from one sample, sequenced in a study of cytomegalovirus exposure and HLA in healthy donors. PCR amplification relied on 60 Vbeta primers (plus 13 Jbeta primers). TCRdb keeps only in-frame clones here, not all; method: immunoSEQ multiplex PCR. The sample has some 52,000 clones, about three quarters seen once. Sequencing was done on a sample of PBMCs. Receptors originate from a woman aged 50 to 60 in good health and CMV-seronegative.

J is TRBJ1-2 and V is TRBV27; 7 nucleotides match TRBD1. After removal of 8 bases from V and 7 bases from J, the junction contained 7 bases not matched to a gene. The CDR3 contains 12 residues. The germline V gene encodes CDR1 MNHEY and CDR2 SMNVEV (reference sequence). CDR3: CASGREGAGYTF. The CDR3 nucleotides read TGTGCCAGCGGCCGGGAGGGGGCTGGCTACACCTTC.

About this clone itself: The junction differs from germline at one of its ends, possibly a read error. The V and J genes are TRBV7-7 and TRBJ2-5; 7 bases align to TRBD1. CDR1 SSHAT and CDR2 FNYEAQ come from the germline V gene (reference sequence). The CDR3 sequence is 14 residues long. For the CDR3, the DNA is TGTGCTAGCAGCTTAGGGACAGCTCAAGAGACCCAGTACTTC. This gives the protein CASSLGTAQETQYF.

The chain couples TRBV6-1 to TRBJ1-5, with a possible D match to TRBD1 (6 bases). CDR1 MNHNS and CDR2 SASEGT come from the germline V gene. The ends were cut back, 3 bases at V and 7 bases at J, with 16 bases in the middle. CDR3 length equals 15 residues. The CDR3 reads CASSEKNREEQPQHF. The CDR3 nucleotides read TGTGCCAGCAGTGAGAAGAACAGGGAAGAACAGCCCCAGCATTTT.

The J gene is TRBJ1-1, the V gene TRBV20-1; tentatively, D is TRBD1 (5 bases). The CDR3 runs to 10 residues. V lost 6 bases and J lost 10, with 12 bases in between. Germline-derived CDR1 and CDR2 are DFQATT and SNEGSKA (reference sequence). CDR3 protein: CSAAQGRAFF. In nucleotides, the CDR3 is TGCAGTGCCGCCCAGGGTCGAGCTTTCTTT.

This rearrangement joins TRBV18 to TRBJ2-6, with D tentatively TRBD1 (5 bases). The CDR3 runs 16 residues. In germline, CDR1 is KGHSH, CDR2 LQKENI. V lost 3 bases, J lost 4 bases, and 13 bases lay in between. CDR3 sequence reads: CASSPRDSSGANVLTF. In DNA form, the CDR3 reads TGTGCCAGCTCACCCCGAGACAGTTCCGGGGCCAACGTCCTGACTTTC.

CDR3 in amino acids: CAWSAGAVRPHQPQHF. CDR3 DNA sequence: TGTGCCTGGAGTGCAGGGGCCGTGAGGCCACATCAGCCCCAGCATTTT. This chain connects TRBV30 to TRBJ1-5; tentative D call: TRBD1 (6 bases). Germline V gives CDR1 GTSNPN, CDR2 SVGIG (reference sequence). Trimming shortened V by 1 base and J by 5 bases, and 18 bases separated the two germline ends. This CDR3 is 16 amino acids long. Variable domain in full (rest from reference TRBV30 and TRBJ1-5): SQTIHQWPATLVQPVGSPLSLECTVEGTSNPNLYWYRQAAGRGLQLLFYSVGIGQISSEVPQNLSASRPQDRQFILSSKKLLLSDSGFYLCAWSAGAVRPHQPQHFGDGTRLSIL.

The V and J genes are TRBV4-2 and TRBJ2-7, with 12 positions matching TRBD2. V was pared by 0 bases and J by 3 bases, with 9 bases of the junction left unmatched. Germline CDR1 and CDR2: LGHNA and YNFKEQ. The length of the CDR3 is 18 residues. The CDR3 coding sequence is TGTGCCAGCAGCCAAGATCGAACTAGCGGGGGGCGCGTCTACGAGCAGTACTTC. Residues: CASSQDRTSGGRVYEQYF.

The CDR3 spells CASSLGLAGAAKETQYF. The CDR3 coding sequence is TGCGCCAGCAGCTTGGGGCTAGCGGGAGCTGCCAAAGAGACCCAGTACTTC. The chain uses TRBV5-1 and TRBJ2-5; 10 positions match TRBD2. Unmatched junction bases numbered 8, after V lost 0 bases and J lost 3 bases. In germline, CDR1 is SGHRS, CDR2 YFSETQ. The CDR3 runs 17 residues.

The chain joins TRBV5-1 to TRBJ1-4; D remains ambiguous. Trimming stripped 0 bases from V and 4 bases from J, with 4 bases between. The germline CDR1 and CDR2 sequences are SGHRS and YFSETQ. The length of the CDR3 is 13 residues. The CDR3 reads CASSLAVNEKLFF. DNA for the CDR3: TGCGCCAGCAGCTTGGCCGTTAATGAAAAACTGTTTTTT.

This clone was seen a few times. The chain recombines TRBV10-3 with TRBJ1-5; D may be TRBD1 (6 bases). The CDR3 has 19 amino acids. CDR1 and CDR2 from the germline V gene are ENHRY and SYGVKD. V was pared by 0 bases and J by 0 bases, with 18 bases between. The DNA of the CDR3 is TGTGCCATCAGTGAGTCGAAGGTAGGGGGGGATTATAGCAATCAGCCCCAGCATTTT. Protein: CAISESKVGGDYSNQPQHF.

Concerning this clone itself: Other DNA sequences in the same sample also yield this CDR3. The CDR3 loop reads CATSRDRGYEQYF. In nucleotides, the CDR3 is TGTGCCACCAGCAGGGACAGGGGTTACGAGCAGTACTTC. The J gene is TRBJ2-7, the V gene TRBV15; 9 bases fit TRBD1. The CDR3 contains 13 residues. The ends lost 3 bases at V and 4 bases at J; junction bases unmatched: 1. In germline, CDR1 is LNHNV, CDR2 YYDKDF (reference sequence).

This chain connects TRBV6-5 to TRBJ2-7; the D gene is possibly TRBD2 (6 bases). The CDR3 runs 16 residues. In germline, CDR1 is MNHEY, CDR2 SVGAGI. V was cut by 4 bases and J by 0 bases, with 16 bases left in between. The CDR3 here is CASSSTGDLSSYEQYF. CDR3 DNA sequence: TGTGCCAGCAGTTCTACGGGGGATCTTAGCTCCTACGAGCAGTACTTC.

This clone turned up a few times. The V gene is TRBV28, the J gene TRBJ1-5; possibly TRBD1 for D (6 bases). CDR1 is MDHEN and CDR2 is SYDVKM in the germline V gene. V was pared by 0 bases and J by 0 bases, with 12 bases between. This CDR3 has 17 residues. The CDR3 DNA sequence: TGTGCCAGCAGTTTATGGGGGGCCACCTATAGCAATCAGCCCCAGCATTTT. It encodes CASSLWGATYSNQPQHF.

The chain carries TRBV27 and TRBJ2-1; 8 bases map to TRBD2. CDR3 length: 18 residues. J was trimmed by 7 bases and V by 3 bases; bases with no gene match: 17. The germline gives CDR1 MNHEY, CDR2 SMNVEV (reference sequence). The CDR3 is CASSFPPGVAGRSNEQFF. The DNA of the CDR3 is TGTGCCAGCAGTTTCCCGCCAGGGGTAGCGGGAAGGAGTAATGAGCAGTTCTTC.

This clone was seen more than once but under ten times. This chain uses TRBV5-1 with TRBJ1-3, with a weak D call TRBD1 (6 bases). This CDR3 has 14 residues. The germline CDR1 and CDR2 sequences are SGHRS and YFSETQ. Trimming cost V 4 bases and J 2 bases, with 10 bases left between them. DNA of the CDR3: TGCGCCAGCAGCCCGACAGGTGCTGGAAACACCATATATTTT. Translated: CASSPTGAGNTIYF.

Comment on this clone: At one end, the junction sequence differs from germline, possibly due to a read error. The V and J genes are TRBV25-1 and TRBJ1-5; D not resolved. The germline V gene has CDR1 MGHDK and CDR2 SYGVNS. CDR3 size: 13 residues. CDR3 in amino acids: CASRLDSNQPQHF. CDR3 bases: TGTGCCAGCAGGCTGGATAGCAATCAGCCCCAGCACTTT.

The V gene is TRBV7-9, the J gene TRBJ2-1, with 7 bases aligning to TRBD2. CDR1 SEHNR and CDR2 FQNEAQ come from the germline V gene (reference sequence). With V trimmed by 6 bases and J by 6 bases, 8 bases remained unmatched. The CDR3 extends over 14 amino acids. The CDR3 nucleotides are TGTGCCAGCAGGCCTCAGGGCGGGGGCAATGAGCAGTTCTTC. Amino acid sequence: CASRPQGGGNEQFF. Combining the CDR3 with reference TRBV7-9 and TRBJ2-1 gives the whole variable domain DTGVSQNPRHKITKRGQNVTFRCDPISEHNRLYWYRQTLGQGPEFLTYFQNEAQLEKSRLLSDRFSAERPKGSFSTLEIQRTEQGDSAMYLCASRPQGGGNEQFFGPGTRLTVL.

The chain uses TRBV5-1 and TRBJ1-1, with D unclear. The length of the CDR3 is 13 residues. Looked up from germline, CDR1 is SGHRS and CDR2 is YFSETQ. Trimming removed 0 bases at V and 3 bases at J, with 6 bases between. The CDR3 DNA follows: TGCGCCAGCAGCTTGGAACAGTACACTGAAGCTTTCTTT. Its translation is CASSLEQYTEAFF.

V and J are TRBV11-3 and TRBJ2-2, with a possible D match to TRBD2 (5 bases). Between the trimmed V and J ends, which lost 7 bases and 6 bases, there was a span of 12 bases. The CDR3 consists of 13 residues. Germline assignment: CDR1 SGHNT and CDR2 YENEEA. The CDR3 sequence is CASTRGGSGELFF. The CDR3 DNA is TGTGCCAGCACCCGGGGTGGGTCCGGGGAGCTGTTTTTT.

V is TRBV6-5 and J is TRBJ2-3, with 7 bases aligning to TRBD1. CDR1 is MNHEY, CDR2 SVGAGI, per germline. J gave up 2 bases and V 0 bases, and 5 bases lay outside the gene matches. The CDR3 has 16 amino acids. CDR3 in amino acids: CASSYSSKGATDTQYF. CDR3 nucleotide sequence: TGTGCCAGCAGTTACTCGAGTAAGGGGGCCACAGATACGCAGTATTTT.

V and J are TRBV5-4 and TRBJ1-1; 9 bases are a match to TRBD1. The CDR3 totals 17 residues. CDR1 and CDR2 (germline): SGHNT, YYREEE (reference sequence). The V segment lost 7 bases and the J segment 0 bases; nucleotides outside the gene matches: 13. The CDR3 region has the DNA TGTGCCAGCCCAAATGGAACAGGGGGCGTGGTGAACACTGAAGCTTTCTTT. This encodes CASPNGTGGVVNTEAFF.

The CDR3 is CASSLASSGDNEQFF. The CDR3 bases are TGTGCCAGCAGTTTAGCTTCTAGCGGAGACAATGAGCAGTTCTTC. The rearrangement links TRBV28 to TRBJ2-1, with 7 bases aligning to TRBD2. Trimming at V came to 2 bases and at J to 5 bases, leaving 6 bases not matched to a gene. From germline, CDR1 is MDHEN and CDR2 SYDVKM. The CDR3 is 15 amino acids.

This clone was seen more than once but under ten times. The chain carries TRBV6-1 and TRBJ1-3, with D uncertain. V lost 4 bases to trimming and J lost 0 bases, with 10 bases between them. CDR1 is MNHNS and CDR2 is SASEGT in the germline V gene. The length of the CDR3 is 15 residues. The CDR3 DNA reads as TGTGCCAGCAGTGGTGAGGTTAGCTCTGGAAACACCATATATTTT. Translation: CASSGEVSSGNTIYF.